This T cell receptor beta chain was captured in a study of OX40 agonist ivuxolimab in advanced cancers. Assay: immunoSEQ multiplex PCR; the TCRdb copy retains only in-frame clones and omits some. Here the sample spans roughly 50,000 clones, more than 75% being singletons. Trimming took 5 bases from V and 0 from J, leaving 10 bases between them. Germline CDR1 is SGHTA and CDR2 is FQGTGA. The CDR3 sequence is 15 residues long. The receptor's source is an adult with an advanced solid tumor such as melanoma, head and neck, liver or kidney cancer. This sample comprised CD4+ or CD8+ T cells sorted from blood, obtained in a trial of the OX40 agonist ivuxolimab. The chain couples TRBV7-3 to TRBJ2-2; D is unresolved. The CDR3 region has the DNA TGTGCCAGCAGCCACGGCCGCGCGAACACCGGGGAGCTGTTTTTT. It codes for CASSHGRANTGELFF. Full variable domain (outside the CDR3, taken from reference TRBV7-3 and TRBJ2-2): GAGVSQTPSNKVTEKGKYVELRCDPISGHTALYWYRQSLGQGPEFLIYFQGTGAADDSGLPNDRFFAVRPEGSVSTLKIQRTERGDSAVYLCASSHGRANTGELFFGEGSRLTVL.